These T cell receptor beta chains were read from a single sample in a study of regulatory T cells in long-lasting Graves disease. TCRdb independently ran MiXCR on the multiplex PCR reads; one entry per CDR3 protein. Among about 220,000 distinct CDR3 sequences listed, roughly a fifth were seen once. These records were also assigned to another study, of T cells in Graves' hyperthyroidism and ophthalmopathy.

The specimen was peripheral blood mononuclear cells (PBMCs), collected at new diagnosis, from a patient treated with antithyroid drugs. The source is a woman aged 30 to 39 with Graves disease. CDR3s include the opening cysteine and the closing phenylalanine or tryptophan. Fields, in order: V gene, CDR3 protein.

TRBV5-1	CASSRATSDTDTQYF
TRBV12-3/TRBV12-4	CASSSDETSGSRKFF
TRBV9	CASSSVSGGANTGELFF
TRBV16	CASSQGGVDYEQYF
TRBV20-1	CSVSRGGGSYNEQFF
TRBV5-4	CVSSPGQGRDYGYTF
TRBV12-3/TRBV12-4	CASSLAEETQYF
TRBV20-1	CSARARRDSYEQYF
TRBV7-9	CASSSAGTGVYEQYF
TRBV12-3/TRBV12-4	CASSEGGGATDTQYF
TRBV6-1	CAGGGGRNSPLHF
TRBV20-1	CSAATSGGTTDTQYF
TRBV5-1	CASSPGDSSYEQYF
TRBV19	CASTTRTGPKLYGYTF
TRBV12-3/TRBV12-4	CASSFGLAGGGWGTQYF
TRBV2	CASSERRGYTEAFF
TRBV18	CASSLTYRDRGPGSNQPQHF
TRBV10-1	CASSDHPGQGQETQYF
TRBV10-1	CASSDFGKNTGELFF
TRBV5-5	CASSLDGRVSYNEQFF
TRBV19	CASTPGLAGVSSYNEQFF
TRBV6-2/TRBV6-3	CASSYSQGRYGYTF
TRBV10-3	CAISRDSTHSNQPQHF
TRBV7-9	CASSLGEGIGNTIYF
TRBV2	CASSARTAVTGELFF
TRBV13	CASSHGHDYEQYF
TRBV29-1	CSVSVRLAGAREQYF
TRBV2	CASSGLNELDTEAFF